This T cell receptor beta chain emerged from a study of blood T cell repertoires in COVID-19. This CDR3 has 13 residues. Trimming stripped 5 bases from V and 6 bases from J, with 16 bases between. CDR1 is SQVTM, CDR2 ANQGSEA, per germline. Sequencing used immunoSEQ multiplex PCR; TCRdb keeps in-frame clones, though not all of them. The data show approximately 330,000 clones, roughly 91% seen once. What was sequenced was PBMCs or T cells enriched from blood (not recorded which). The receptor was isolated from a woman in her 30s who had recovered from COVID-19. The chain combines TRBV29-1 with TRBJ1-1; TRBD1 is a possible D gene (5 bases). The CDR3 DNA is TGCAGCGTTCCAGGGTTGTTCTACCCTGAAGCTTTCTTT. It encodes CSVPGLFYPEAFF.